These 20 T cell receptor beta chains were sequenced from one sample in a study of T cells in Graves' hyperthyroidism and ophthalmopathy. RNA transcripts served as the template for amplifying TCR beta CDR3 regions. HTBI primers drove first-round RT-PCR of the TCR CDR3. TCRdb recomputed calls from the multiplex PCR reads with MiXCR, one row per CDR3 protein. The repertoire has 96,000 or so distinct CDR3 sequences, just over 50% of them found once; the top ten carry roughly 26%. Sequencing was done on a sample of blood. The receptors derive from a woman aged 40 to 50 with Graves' hyperthyroidism.

This chain joins TRBV10-3 and TRBJ2-1, with no clear D. Germline CDR1 and CDR2: ENHRY and SYGVKD. The V end lost 6 bases, the J end lost 5 bases, and 5 bases lay between the germline ends. There are 11 residues in the CDR3. The CDR3 here is CAIRQDNEQFF. The CDR3 DNA sequence: TGTGCCATCAGGCAGGACAATGAGCAGTTCTTC.

In its sample, this clonotype was seen many times. This sequence may be a read error, since a much larger clone differs from it by one base. V is TRBV5-4 and J is TRBJ1-3; D possibly corresponds to TRBD1 (6 bases). The CDR3 sequence is 16 residues long. The germline V gene has CDR1 SGHNT and CDR2 YYREEE (reference sequence). The CDR3 nucleotides read TGTGCCAACAGCACCGACTTGGACAGCGAGGGAAACACCATATATTTT. Encoded protein: CANSTDLDSEGNTIYF.

The rearrangement uses TRBV9 and TRBJ1-2; D gene uncertain. V was trimmed by 3 bases and J by 2 bases, leaving 11 bases between them. The CDR3 extends over 14 amino acids. Germline V gene sequence: CDR1 SGDLS, CDR2 YYNGEE. This CDR3 reads CASSASRRNYGYTF. The CDR3 nucleotides are TGTGCCAGCAGCGCATCACGGAGAAACTATGGCTACACCTTC.

A single count supports this clonotype. The V and J genes are TRBV19 and TRBJ2-6; TRBD1 matches 7 bases. J lost 0 bases, V lost 9 bases, and 8 bases had no gene match. The CDR3 has 16 residues. Germline V gene sequence: CDR1 LNHDA, CDR2 SQIVND (reference sequence). The CDR3 bases are TGTGCCAGCAGACCGACAGGGCTCTCTGGGGCCAACGTCCTGACTTTC. Translated: CASRPTGLSGANVLTF.

This clonotype was recorded many times. V gene TRBV5-1 combines with J gene TRBJ2-7; a weak D match, TRBD1 (5 bases). V lost 3 bases, J lost 7 bases, and 14 bases lay in between. This CDR3 has 13 residues. Looked up from germline, CDR1 is SGHRS and CDR2 is YFSETQ. In DNA form, the CDR3 reads TGCGCCAGCAGCTCGCACAGGCAGTGGGAGCAGTACTTC. Translation gives CASSSHRQWEQYF. The full variable domain, completed using reference TRBV5-1 and TRBJ2-7, is KAGVTQTPRYLIKTRGQQVTLSCSPISGHRSVSWYQQTPGQGLQFLFEYFSETQRNKGNFPGRFSGRQFSNSRSEMNVSTLELGDSALYLCASSSHRQWEQYFGPGTRLTVT.

For the CDR3, the DNA is TGTGCCAGCAGCTTTGGGGGAAATTCACCCCTCCACTTT. This codes for CASSFGGNSPLHF. This chain uses TRBV6-5 with TRBJ1-6; D perhaps matches TRBD1 (5 bases). Per the germline V gene, CDR1 is MNHEY and CDR2 is SVGAGI. This CDR3 comprises 13 residues. The V and J ends lost 6 bases and 7 bases respectively, with 10 bases between them.

The chain has TRBV10-3 and TRBJ1-2; 7 nucleotides line up with TRBD1. Germline V gene lookup returns CDR1 ENHRY and CDR2 SYGVKD. There are 13 residues in the CDR3. The V and J ends lost 6 bases and 6 bases, in that order; junction bases with no gene match: 7. CDR3 nucleotide sequence: TGTGCCATCAGGCCGGGACAGCTAGATGGCTACACCTTC. This gives the protein CAIRPGQLDGYTF.

Turning to this clonotype: A single base separates this from a much larger clone, so it may be a read error. This chain joins TRBV20-1 and TRBJ1-1; no definite D call. Per germline, CDR1 DFQATT and CDR2 SNEGSKA (reference sequence). The CDR3 is 15 amino acids. DNA of the CDR3: TGCAGTGCCAAGACACATTTTACTGGGAACACTGAAGCTTCCTTT. This translates into CSAKTHFTGNTEASF.

This clonotype was seen ten or more times. The J gene is TRBJ2-2, the V gene TRBV10-3, with 11 bases that match TRBD2. This CDR3 has 14 residues. Germline trimming cut 8 bases from V and 1 base from J; bases unmatched to any gene: 0. Germline-derived CDR1 and CDR2 are ENHRY and SYGVKD. The CDR3 region has the DNA TGTGCCATCGGGACTAGCGGGAACACCGGGGAGCTGTTTTTT. Translation: CAIGTSGNTGELFF.

This sequence joins TRBV7-9 and TRBJ1-5; 7 nucleotides line up with TRBD1. V gave up 5 bases and J gave up 7 bases; unmatched junction bases: 11. The length of the CDR3 is 15 residues. The germline V gene has CDR1 SEHNR and CDR2 FQNEAQ (reference sequence). The DNA of the CDR3 is TGTGCCAGCAGCCCTAGCGGGCAGGGGGGACAGCCCCAGCATTTT. It is translated as CASSPSGQGGQPQHF.

This clonotype was seen ten or more times. The CDR3 loop reads CSVEDPQRAPYGYTF. In DNA form, the CDR3 reads TGCAGCGTTGAAGATCCCCAGCGTGCTCCCTATGGCTACACCTTC. This sequence joins TRBV29-1 and TRBJ1-2; D is uncertain. There are 15 residues in the CDR3. Trimming took off 0 bases at V and 4 bases at J, with 15 bases between the two ends. Germline CDR1 is SQVTM and CDR2 is ANQGSEA.

This clonotype was seen many times. This chain joins TRBV7-2 and TRBJ2-2; D not resolved. The CDR3 has 14 amino acids. CDR1 and CDR2 from the germline V gene are SGHTA and FQGNSA. The V gene lost 3 bases and the J gene lost 4 bases, with 9 bases spanning the gap. CDR3 in amino acids: CASSFVSVTGELFF. In nucleotides, the CDR3 is TGTGCCAGCAGCTTCGTATCGGTCACCGGGGAGCTGTTTTTT.

Notes on this clonotype: A junction end diverges from the germline sequence, so it may reflect a read error. This chain uses TRBV7-9 with TRBJ2-7, with TRBD2 matching over 12 bases. Per germline, CDR1 SEHNR and CDR2 FQNEAQ (reference sequence). This CDR3 comprises 17 residues. CDR3: CASSVAPTSGSSYEQYF. The CDR3 nucleotides are TGTGCCAGCAGCGTAGCTCCGACTAGCGGGAGCTCCTACGAGCAGTACTTC. Complete variable domain (other parts from reference TRBV7-9 and TRBJ2-7): DTGVSQNPRHKITKRGQNVTFRCDPISEHNRLYWYRQTLGQGPEFLTYFQNEAQLEKSRLLSDRFSAERPKGSFSTLEIQRTEQGDSAMYLCASSVAPTSGSSYEQYFGPGTRLTVT.

Many counts were recorded for this clonotype. Germline and junction disagree at one end, which may indicate a read error. This chain uses TRBV29-1 with TRBJ2-6; D remains unclear. This CDR3 contains 14 residues. The germline gives CDR1 SQVTM, CDR2 ANQGSEA. For the CDR3, the DNA is TGCAGCGTAGAAGGCCTCTCTGGGGCCAACGTCCTGACTTTC. Encoded protein: CSVEGLSGANVLTF.

This clonotype appeared many times. This sequence joins TRBV13 and TRBJ2-7; TRBD1 agrees at 7 bases. The CDR3 runs to 14 residues. The germline gives CDR1 PRHDT, CDR2 FYEKMQ (reference sequence). The V gene end was trimmed by 0 bases and the J gene end by 2 bases; junction bases not matched to a gene: 1. The CDR3 bases are TGTGCCAGCAGCTTAGGGACAGGGACCTACGAGCAGTACTTC. Protein: CASSLGTGTYEQYF.

This clonotype came up a few times. The V and J genes are TRBV20-1 and TRBJ1-5, with 10 bases matching TRBD1. The trim removed 4 bases at V and 5 bases at J, leaving 5 bases unmatched. Germline CDR1 and CDR2: DFQATT and SNEGSKA (reference sequence). The CDR3 totals 14 residues. The CDR3 DNA follows: TGCAGTGCTAAGGGGGGACAGGGGTATCAGCCCCAGCATTTT. Translation: CSAKGGQGYQPQHF.

This chain connects TRBV20-1 to TRBJ1-4, with 7 bases aligning to TRBD1. The CDR3 is 15 residues long. Germline loops: CDR1 DFQATT, CDR2 SNEGSKA (reference sequence). J was trimmed by 7 bases and V by 5 bases; bases with no gene match: 13. DNA for the CDR3: TGCAGTGCTGAAGTCCCCGGGACAGCGGTTGAAAAACTGTTTTTT. Encoded protein: CSAEVPGTAVEKLFF.

V and J are TRBV9 and TRBJ2-5, with TRBD1 matching over 9 bases. After removal of 4 bases from V and 4 bases from J, the junction contained 14 bases not matched to a gene. CDR3 size: 17 residues. Germline CDR1 and CDR2: SGDLS and YYNGEE. CDR3 in DNA: TGTGCCAGCAGCCCAACGACAGGGGGGACGTGGTTAGAGACCCAGTACTTC. Its protein is CASSPTTGGTWLETQYF. The whole variable domain, remainder taken from reference TRBV9 and TRBJ2-5, is DSGVTQTPKHLITATGQRVTLRCSPRSGDLSVYWYQQSLDQGLQFLIQYYNGEERAKGNILERFSAQQFPDLHSELNLSSLELGDSALYFCASSPTTGGTWLETQYFGPGTRLLVL.

Worth noting for this clonotype: Sequence at one end of the junction differs from germline and may be a read error. This chain links TRBV5-1 with TRBJ1-5, with D possibly matching TRBD1 (5 bases). The CDR3 totals 15 residues. In germline, CDR1 is SGHRS, CDR2 YFSETQ. The CDR3: CASTLPGTGDQPQHF. CDR3 DNA sequence: TGTGCCAGCACCCTTCCGGGGACGGGCGATCAGCCCCAGCATTTT.

CDR3 in DNA: TGTGCCAGCAGTTTGCACAGGGGGCAGTACGAGCAGTACTTC. This translates into CASSLHRGQYEQYF. The chain is built from TRBV2 and TRBJ2-7, with 9 bases matching TRBD1. Trimming at V came to 5 bases and at J to 4 bases, leaving 6 bases not matched to a gene. Germline CDR1 reads SNHLY; CDR2 reads FYNNEI. The CDR3 has 14 amino acids.